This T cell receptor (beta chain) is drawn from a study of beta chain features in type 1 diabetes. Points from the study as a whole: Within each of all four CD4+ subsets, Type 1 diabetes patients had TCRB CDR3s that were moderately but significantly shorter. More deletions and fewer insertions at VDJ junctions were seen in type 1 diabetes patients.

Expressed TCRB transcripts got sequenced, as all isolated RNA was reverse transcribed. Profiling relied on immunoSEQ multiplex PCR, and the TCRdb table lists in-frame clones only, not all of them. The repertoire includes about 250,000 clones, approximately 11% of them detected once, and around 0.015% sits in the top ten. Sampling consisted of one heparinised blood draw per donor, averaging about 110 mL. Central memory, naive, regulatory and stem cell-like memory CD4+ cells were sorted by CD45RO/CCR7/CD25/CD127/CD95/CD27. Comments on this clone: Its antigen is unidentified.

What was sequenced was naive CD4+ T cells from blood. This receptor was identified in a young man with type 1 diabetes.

The CDR3 protein is CASSAEGLSNQPQHF. DNA of the CDR3: TGTGCCAGCAGCGCCGAGGGTCTCAGCAATCAGCCCCAGCATTTT. The J gene is TRBJ1-5, the V gene TRBV9; D gene ambiguous. The CDR3 runs 15 residues. Germline values: CDR1 SGDLS, CDR2 YYNGEE. Trimming took off 3 bases at V and 1 base at J, with 11 bases between the two ends.